These 2 T cell receptor beta chains were sequenced from one sample in a study of T cell changes during pregnancy in multiple sclerosis. This table comes from immunoSEQ multiplex PCR, and its TCRdb copy is limited to in-frame clones, with some not included. The data contain 65,000 to 80,000 clones, 93% of them seen just once; the ten biggest clones take up approximately 2.4%. Source: peripheral blood, taken in the second trimester of pregnancy. The receptors here all came from a female donor with multiple sclerosis, enrolled in a pregnancy study.

The chain combines TRBV20-1 with TRBJ1-2; D is ambiguous. The germline V gene encodes CDR1 DFQATT and CDR2 SNEGSKA (reference sequence). V was pared by 4 bases and J by 3 bases, with 6 bases between. CDR3 length: 11 amino acids. The DNA of the CDR3 is TGCAGTGCTATTAGTCACTATGGCTACACCTTC. It encodes CSAISHYGYTF.

V usage is TRBV5-4 and J usage is TRBJ2-5, with TRBD2 matching 12 bases. Germline assignment: CDR1 SGHNT and CDR2 YYREEE (reference sequence). V lost 3 bases, J lost 0 bases, and 3 bases stayed unmatched. The CDR3 has 16 residues. As DNA, the CDR3 is TGTGCCAGCAGCTCACGGACTAGCGGGGACCAAGAGACCCAGTACTTC. Translating gives CASSSRTSGDQETQYF.